Below are 28 T cell receptor beta chains sequenced from a single sample in a study of blood T cell repertoires in COVID-19. Sequenced by immunoSEQ multiplex PCR; TCRdb stores in-frame clones only, minus some. The table includes some 160,000 clones, about 82% detected once. The sample taken for sequencing was peripheral blood. The origin of the receptors is a man aged 65 to 85 with active or convalescent COVID-19.

In this sample, this clone turned up a few times. V gene TRBV18 combines with J gene TRBJ2-4, with D possibly matching TRBD2 (5 bases). Germline V gene lookup returns CDR1 KGHSH and CDR2 LQKENI. V lost 5 bases and J 6 bases, leaving 23 bases between the germline ends. This CDR3 has 17 residues. For the CDR3, the DNA is TGTGCCAGCTCATCGTCCCGCGAGGACTCGCCTGGAAACATTCAGTACTTC. Its translation: CASSSSREDSPGNIQYF.

This chain connects TRBV3-1 (or the pseudogene TRBV3-2) to TRBJ2-1; 9 bases are a match to TRBD1. The CDR3 is made up of 16 amino acids. The J segment lost 9 bases and the V segment lost 0 bases, leaving 9 bases of the junction unmatched. CDR1 and CDR2 (germline): LGHDT, YNNKEL (reference sequence). The CDR3 is CASSQEVGTGLGEQFF. Written as DNA, the CDR3 is TGTGCCAGCAGCCAAGAAGTTGGGACAGGGTTGGGTGAGCAGTTCTTC.

V usage is TRBV3-1 (or the pseudogene TRBV3-2) and J usage is TRBJ2-1; 7 bases map to TRBD1. Germline V gene data show CDR1 as LGHDT and CDR2 as YNNKEL (reference sequence). The length of the CDR3 is 12 residues. J lost 12 bases, V lost 0 bases, and 2 bases had no gene match. CDR3 bases: TGTGCCAGCAGCCAAGACGCAGGGGGGCAGTTCTTC. This gives the protein CASSQDAGGQFF.

This chain links TRBV29-1 with TRBJ2-7; a weak D match, TRBD2 (7 bases). Germline V lookup: CDR1 SQVTM, CDR2 ANQGSEA. CDR3 length: 15 residues. V lost 7 bases and J 7 bases, leaving 26 bases between the germline ends. The CDR3 reads CSARAGFQGLGEQYF. CDR3 DNA sequence: TGCAGCGCTAGAGCGGGGTTTCAGGGGCTAGGAGAGCAGTACTTC.

This sequence joins TRBV29-1 and TRBJ1-1, with D unclear. Germline V gene lookup returns CDR1 SQVTM and CDR2 ANQGSEA. The V end was cut by 2 bases, the J end by 1 base, with 8 bases between. This CDR3 has 13 amino acids. The DNA of the CDR3 is TGCAGCGTTGAAAGGGAGGAGAACACTGAAGCTTTCTTT. Translated, it gives CSVEREENTEAFF.

The genes are TRBV7-8 and TRBJ2-2; possible D gene TRBD2, 5 bases. Germline assignment: CDR1 SGHVS and CDR2 FQNEAQ. This CDR3 has 14 residues. Trimming cost V 5 bases and J 6 bases, with 13 bases left between them. The CDR3 protein is CASSPTRWAGELFF. The CDR3 DNA sequence: TGTGCCAGCAGCCCTACTAGGTGGGCCGGGGAGCTGTTTTTT.

The genes are TRBV9 and TRBJ2-1, with 10 bases aligning to TRBD2. CDR1 and CDR2 from the germline V gene are SGDLS and YYNGEE. The CDR3 contains 18 residues. The V segment lost 0 bases and the J segment 7 bases; nucleotides outside the gene matches: 13. CDR3 sequence reads: CASSVGNPSGSSWNEQFF. The CDR3 bases are TGTGCCAGCAGCGTAGGAAATCCTAGCGGGAGTTCGTGGAATGAGCAGTTCTTC.

The J gene is TRBJ1-1, the V gene TRBV19; D perhaps matches TRBD1 (5 bases). V was clipped by 1 base and J by 7 bases, with 7 bases between them. This CDR3 region has 12 residues. Germline-derived CDR1 and CDR2 are LNHDA and SQIVND (reference sequence). For the CDR3, the DNA is TGTGCCAGTAGTATAGGACAGCGTGAAGCTTTCTTT. Protein: CASSIGQREAFF.

This clone showed up just a few times. V gene TRBV2 combines with J gene TRBJ1-1; tentatively, D is TRBD1 (5 bases). Trimming pared 8 bases from V and 3 bases from J, leaving 13 bases between. CDR1 is SNHLY and CDR2 is FYNNEI in the germline V gene. The CDR3 length is 13 residues. CDR3 loop: CASGKGLYTEAFF. CDR3 DNA sequence: TGTGCCAGCGGAAAGGGGCTGTACACTGAAGCTTTCTTT.

The rearrangement uses TRBV7-3 and TRBJ2-2; 13 nucleotides align to TRBD2. The germline V gene encodes CDR1 SGHTA and CDR2 FQGTGA. V was clipped by 5 bases and J by 7 bases; unmatched bases: 7. The CDR3 runs to 16 residues. The CDR3 loop reads CASSPRLAGGLGELFF. In DNA form, the CDR3 reads TGTGCCAGCAGCCCTAGACTAGCGGGAGGTCTCGGGGAGCTGTTTTTT.

The chain has TRBV4-1 and TRBJ2-2; 7 bases fit TRBD1. Germline CDR1 reads MGHRA; CDR2 reads YSYEKL. The V gene end was trimmed by 4 bases and the J gene end by 0 bases; junction bases not matched to a gene: 8. This CDR3 region has 17 residues. The CDR3 region has the DNA TGCGCCAGCAGCCTGTATCCTACAGGGGCGAACACCGGGGAGCTGTTTTTT. Its translation: CASSLYPTGANTGELFF.

This chain connects TRBV11-2 to TRBJ1-4; D perhaps matches TRBD1 (5 bases). Germline values: CDR1 SGHAT, CDR2 FQNNGV. The V and J ends lost 5 bases and 7 bases respectively, with 17 bases between them. CDR3 length: 15 amino acids. The CDR3 DNA reads as TGTGCCAGCAGCCCCCGGGACGGGGGTGCTGAAAAACTGTTTTTT. The encoded protein is CASSPRDGGAEKLFF.

This clone was seen once. The V and J genes are TRBV6-2 or TRBV6-3 and TRBJ2-2; TRBD1 matches at 7 bases. With V trimmed by 4 bases and J by 5 bases, 4 bases remained unmatched. From germline, CDR1 is MNHEY and CDR2 SVGEGT. This CDR3 region has 14 residues. CDR3 in DNA: TGTGCCAGCAGTTGGGCAGGGGGTACCGGGGAGCTGTTTTTT. Its translation: CASSWAGGTGELFF.

The gene calls are TRBV7-6 and TRBJ1-1, with a tentative D call TRBD1 (6 bases). Trimming removed 1 base from V and 5 bases from J, with 17 bases in between. The CDR3 runs to 16 residues. CDR1 is SGHVS, CDR2 FNYEAQ, per germline. CDR3 in amino acids: CASSLEVGRGWTEAFF. The CDR3 DNA reads TGTGCCAGCAGCTTAGAGGTCGGCAGGGGATGGACTGAAGCTTTCTTT.

The rearrangement links TRBV6-5 to TRBJ1-1; weak D call: TRBD1 (5 bases). V dropped 5 bases and J dropped 3 bases, with 16 bases sitting between them. The germline CDR1 and CDR2 sequences are MNHEY and SVGAGI. The CDR3 spans 15 residues. The CDR3 nucleotides are TGTGCCAGCAGTCTTGCCGGACGGGGGGACACTGAAGCTTTCTTT. This translates into CASSLAGRGDTEAFF.

The V call is TRBV19, the J call TRBJ1-2; unclear D gene. Trimming removed 10 bases at V and 0 bases at J, with 12 bases between. CDR1 LNHDA and CDR2 SQIVND come from the germline V gene (reference sequence). The CDR3 has 13 amino acids. In DNA form, the CDR3 reads TGTGCCACCCGACGGGGTACTAACTATGGCTACACCTTC. This sequence encodes CATRRGTNYGYTF.

The chain has TRBV3-1 (or the pseudogene TRBV3-2) and TRBJ1-1; perhaps TRBD1 as D (5 bases). Germline loops: CDR1 LGHDT, CDR2 YNNKEL (reference sequence). The CDR3 has 12 amino acids. The V and J ends lost 0 bases and 11 bases respectively, with 10 bases between them. This CDR3 reads CASSQELGHAFF. The CDR3 bases are TGTGCCAGCAGCCAAGAACTGGGGCACGCTTTCTTT.

V gene TRBV10-2 combines with J gene TRBJ2-1; D unclear. Germline-derived CDR1 and CDR2 are WSHSY and SAAADI. There are 11 residues in the CDR3. V was trimmed by 2 bases and J by 12 bases, leaving 8 bases between them. DNA for the CDR3: TGCGCCAGCAGTGAGGGGCCGACGCAGTTCTTC. Amino acid sequence: CASSEGPTQFF.

The rearrangement uses TRBV5-1 and TRBJ2-7, with 9 positions matching TRBD2. Losses at the gene ends were 4 bases for V and 6 bases for J; bases not matched to a gene: 8. This CDR3 is built from 14 residues. Germline V gene lookup returns CDR1 SGHRS and CDR2 YFSETQ. This CDR3 is CASSKGTSWGEQYF. CDR3 DNA: TGCGCCAGCAGCAAAGGGACTAGCTGGGGCGAGCAGTACTTC. The entire variable domain, with the rest obtained from reference TRBV5-1 and TRBJ2-7, is as follows: KAGVTQTPRYLIKTRGQQVTLSCSPISGHRSVSWYQQTPGQGLQFLFEYFSETQRNKGNFPGRFSGRQFSNSRSEMNVSTLELGDSALYLCASSKGTSWGEQYFGPGTRLTVT.

CDR3 bases: TGTGCCAGTAGTGAAGAGGGTCTTTCACCCCAGCATTTT. Its translation: CASSEEGLSPQHF. The chain uses TRBV19 and TRBJ1-5; D remains ambiguous. V dropped 5 bases and J dropped 10 bases, with 15 bases sitting between them. This CDR3 has 13 amino acids. The germline V gene encodes CDR1 LNHDA and CDR2 SQIVND (reference sequence).

This sequence joins TRBV7-9 and TRBJ2-3; 10 nucleotides line up with TRBD2. Germline CDR1 reads SEHNR; CDR2 reads FQNEAQ (reference sequence). After removal of 4 bases from V and 0 bases from J, the junction contained 4 bases not matched to a gene. The CDR3 runs to 16 residues. This CDR3 is CASSSRTSGSTDTQYF. The CDR3 region has the DNA TGTGCCAGCAGCTCGAGGACTAGCGGAAGCACAGATACGCAGTATTTT.

The chain employs TRBV27 and TRBJ1-6; D uncertain. The CDR3 totals 13 residues. The germline V and J ends were trimmed by 6 bases and 8 bases, with 11 bases remaining between them. Per the germline V gene, CDR1 is MNHEY and CDR2 is SMNVEV (reference sequence). The CDR3 nucleotides read TGTGCCAGCAGCTCCCGGCGGGATTCACCCCTCCACTTT. It translates to CASSSRRDSPLHF.

This clone is a singleton in its sample. The chain has TRBV6-2 or TRBV6-3 and TRBJ2-1, with no clear D. This CDR3 contains 11 residues. Germline-derived CDR1 and CDR2 are MNHEY and SVGEGT. Between the trimmed V and J ends, which lost 5 bases and 4 bases, there was a span of 3 bases. In DNA, the CDR3 is TGTGCCAGCAGTCGGTACAATGAGCAGTTCTTC. It codes for CASSRYNEQFF.

Only one count was recorded for this clone. This chain links TRBV18 with TRBJ2-1; 9 bases agree with TRBD1. With V trimmed by 3 bases and J by 7 bases, 7 bases remained unmatched. The CDR3 consists of 15 residues. Germline V gene data show CDR1 as KGHSH and CDR2 as LQKENI. CDR3 sequence: CASSPPATGGNEQFF. In DNA form, the CDR3 reads TGTGCCAGCTCACCTCCTGCGACAGGGGGAAATGAGCAGTTCTTC.

The V gene is TRBV18, the J gene TRBJ1-4; the D is unclear. Trimming took 0 bases from V and 0 from J, leaving 11 bases between them. Germline V lookup: CDR1 KGHSH, CDR2 LQKENI. This CDR3 contains 17 residues. CDR3 sequence: CASSPPSWSATNEKLFF. The CDR3 nucleotides read TGTGCCAGCTCACCACCGTCATGGAGTGCAACTAATGAAAAACTGTTTTTT. Full variable domain (rest looked up from reference TRBV18 and TRBJ1-4): NAGVMQNPRHLVRRRGQEARLRCSPMKGHSHVYWYRQLPEEGLKFMVYLQKENIIDESGMPKERFSAEFPKEGPSILRIQQVVRGDSAAYFCASSPPSWSATNEKLFFGSGTQLSVL.

This chain connects TRBV15 to TRBJ2-1; 10 nucleotides match TRBD1. Germline-derived CDR1 and CDR2 are LNHNV and YYDKDF (reference sequence). The CDR3 is 14 residues long. V shed 8 bases and J 7 bases; nucleotides not matched to a gene: 8. The chain's CDR3 is CATAPGQGSNEQFF. DNA for the CDR3: TGTGCCACCGCTCCGGGACAGGGGAGTAATGAGCAGTTCTTC. Combining the CDR3 with reference TRBV15 and TRBJ2-1 gives the whole variable domain DAMVIQNPRYQVTQFGKPVTLSCSQTLNHNVMYWYQQKSSQAPKLLFHYYDKDFNNEADTPDNFQSRRPNTSFCFLDIRSPGLGDTAMYLCATAPGQGSNEQFFGPGTRLTVL.

The genes are TRBV15 and TRBJ1-2, with D uncertain. This CDR3 comprises 14 residues. Germline lookup yields CDR1 LNHNV and CDR2 YYDKDF (reference sequence). Trimming shortened V by 4 bases and J by 4 bases, and 13 bases separated the two germline ends. CDR3: CATSKTDPSYGYTF. The CDR3 nucleotides are TGTGCCACCAGCAAGACTGATCCTAGCTATGGCTACACCTTC.

This chain links TRBV11-3 with TRBJ2-1, with a tentative D call TRBD1 (5 bases). V was cut by 8 bases and J by 5 bases, with 10 bases left in between. Per the germline V gene, CDR1 is SGHNT and CDR2 is YENEEA. CDR3 size: 12 residues. The CDR3 nucleotides are TGTGCCAGCTCCAGGGTTGACAATGAGCAGTTCTTC. Amino acids: CASSRVDNEQFF.